The entry that follows covers one TCR beta chain sequence. What antigen it recognizes has not been identified. Nothing much larger sits one base from this clone, and base qualities are not available. This record belongs to a study of blood T cell repertoires in COVID-19 (dated by TCRdb to 2020 to 2021). Notes on the research overall: Collaborator samples came from the United States, Italy and Spain and covered acute and convalescent phases of COVID-19. The samples were drawn from two sources: the first 160 participants of the ongoing ImmuneRACE study, and 1,254 subjects contributed by 6 global collaborators. Sample metadata almost always included a de-identified subject ID, COVID-19 status, age in years and sex. The repertoires were released in a freely available public database intended as a resource for research on the immune response to SARS-CoV-2. The material from the prospective study consisted of cDNA or gDNA derived from T cells, B-cell-depleted T cells, or PBMCs. Where available, HLA class I and class II types were obtained from metadata supplied by the sample provider rather than from assay-based typing. The dataset comprised deeply sampled blood TCRbeta repertoires from subjects exposed to, actively infected with, or recovered from COVID-19.

TCRbeta CDR3 regions were amplified from genomic DNA using the immunoSEQ Assay, a bias-controlled multiplex PCR. As for how the authors treated the data: The number of nucleated cells in each sample was estimated by amplification of reference gene primers within the assay. To quantify the absolute abundance of each unique TCRbeta CDR3 rearrangement, sequence reads were collapsed and filtered. Productive Simpson clonality was computed per sample as the square root of Simpson's diversity index over productive rearrangements. TCRdb limited this immuneACCESS table to in-frame rearrangements with V and J called. A share of clones is missing; checked studies link under half to unresolved V genes, and the rest is unexplained. The V and J calls and clone size are taken from that table; D and trimming were inferred from the DNA. In this sample the table shows 200,000 to 300,000 clones, around 88% of which occur a single time. Roughly 3.5% of the sample belongs to the ten largest clones.

Overall study results and their limits: Clinical and demographic metadata were provided uncurated, with the amount varying by source and participant.

Participants in the prospective study were aged about 18 to 100 years, lived in under 30 United States geographic areas, and enrolled through a virtual design. To assign participants to cohorts, the prospective study relied on clinical history that participants themselves reported in a screening survey and a study questionnaire. Each participant in the prospective study had whole blood, serum and a nasopharyngeal or oropharyngeal swab collected by mobile phlebotomists. Additional blood draws and questionnaires over an approximately two-month period could optionally be provided by prospective study participants. Prospective study blood samples were shipped either frozen or at room temperature before DNA extraction. Sequences MNHEY (CDR1) and SVGAGI (CDR2) are obtained from the germline V gene. At the junction V is shortened by 6 bases and J by 5 bases, with 11 bases in between. The CDR3 starts with the cysteine, ends with the phenylalanine, and has 13 residues. The CDR3 DNA has 39 bases and is translated from base 1.

This sequence originates from a woman in her thirties or forties with acute COVID-19. Input material: PBMCs or T cells enriched from blood (not recorded which). The V and J genes are TRBV6-5 and TRBJ2-4; the D gene is not confidently resolved. CDR3 reads: CASSQLGQNIQYF. The DNA sequence is TGTGCCAGCAGCCAACTTGGGCAAAACATTCAGTACTTC.